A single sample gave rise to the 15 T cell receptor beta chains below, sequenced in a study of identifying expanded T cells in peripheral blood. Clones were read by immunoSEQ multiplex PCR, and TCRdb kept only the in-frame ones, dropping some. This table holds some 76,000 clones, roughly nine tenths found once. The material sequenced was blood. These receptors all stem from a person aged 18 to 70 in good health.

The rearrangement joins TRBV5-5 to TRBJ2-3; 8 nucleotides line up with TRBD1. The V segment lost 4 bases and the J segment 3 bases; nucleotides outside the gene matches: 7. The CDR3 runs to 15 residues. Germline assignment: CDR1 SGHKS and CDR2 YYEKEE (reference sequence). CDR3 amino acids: CASSRTGLLTDTQYF. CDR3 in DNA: TGTGCCAGCAGCAGGACAGGGTTGTTAACAGATACGCAGTATTTT.

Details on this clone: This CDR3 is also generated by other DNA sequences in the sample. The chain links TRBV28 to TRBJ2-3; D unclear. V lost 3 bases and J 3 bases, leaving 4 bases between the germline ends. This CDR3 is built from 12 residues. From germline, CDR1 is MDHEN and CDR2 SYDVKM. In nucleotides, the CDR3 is TGTGCCAGCAGTTTTAGAACAGATACGCAGTATTTT. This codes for CASSFRTDTQYF.

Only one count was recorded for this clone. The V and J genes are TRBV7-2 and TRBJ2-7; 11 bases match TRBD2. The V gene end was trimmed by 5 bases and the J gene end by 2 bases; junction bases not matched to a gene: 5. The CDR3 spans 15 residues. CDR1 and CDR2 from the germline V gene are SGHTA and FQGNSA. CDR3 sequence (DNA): TGTGCCAGCAGCGTACTAGCGGGGGAACCCTACGAGCAGTACTTC. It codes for CASSVLAGEPYEQYF.

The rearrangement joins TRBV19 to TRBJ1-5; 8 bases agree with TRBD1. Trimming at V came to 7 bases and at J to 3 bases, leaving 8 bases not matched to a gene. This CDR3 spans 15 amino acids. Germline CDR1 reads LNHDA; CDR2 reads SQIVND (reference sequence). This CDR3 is CASNPPGQDNQPQHF. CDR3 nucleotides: TGTGCCAGTAATCCTCCGGGACAGGACAATCAGCCCCAGCATTTT.

For the CDR3, the DNA is TGCGCCAGCAGCCTGGGGGGTGTGTCTTCACCCCTCCACTTT. Amino acid sequence: CASSLGGVSSPLHF. V and J are TRBV5-1 and TRBJ1-6; weak D call: TRBD1 (5 bases). The germline V gene encodes CDR1 SGHRS and CDR2 YFSETQ. The CDR3 has 14 residues. The V and J ends lost 4 bases and 9 bases respectively, with 14 bases between them.

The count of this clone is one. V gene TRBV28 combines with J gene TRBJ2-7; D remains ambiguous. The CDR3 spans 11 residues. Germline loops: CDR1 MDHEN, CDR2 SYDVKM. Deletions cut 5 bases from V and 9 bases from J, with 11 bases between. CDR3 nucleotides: TGTGCCAGCAGTACGGGTTTTTTGCAGTACTTC. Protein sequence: CASSTGFLQYF.

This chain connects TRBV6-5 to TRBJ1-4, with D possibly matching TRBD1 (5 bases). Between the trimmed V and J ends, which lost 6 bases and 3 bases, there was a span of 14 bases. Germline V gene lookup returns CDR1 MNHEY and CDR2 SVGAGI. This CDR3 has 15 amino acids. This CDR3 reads CASRRTRAANEKLFF. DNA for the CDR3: TGTGCCAGCAGGCGTACCAGGGCGGCTAATGAAAAACTGTTTTTT.

CDR3 region: CASSLRTGNVKNIQYF. CDR3 DNA: TGTGCCAGCAGCCTCCGGACAGGAAACGTCAAAAACATTCAGTACTTC. The chain links TRBV7-2 to TRBJ2-4; 7 positions match TRBD1. The germline V gene encodes CDR1 SGHTA and CDR2 FQGNSA. V trimming: 5 bases; J trimming: 3 bases; junction bases outside the gene matches: 10. The CDR3 is made up of 16 amino acids.

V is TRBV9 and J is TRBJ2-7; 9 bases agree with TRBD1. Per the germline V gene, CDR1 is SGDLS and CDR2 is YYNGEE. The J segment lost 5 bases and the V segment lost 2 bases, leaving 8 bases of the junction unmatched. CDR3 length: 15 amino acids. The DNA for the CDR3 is TGTGCCAGCAGCGTCTCCGACAGGGGGTACGACGAGCAGTACTTC. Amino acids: CASSVSDRGYDEQYF.

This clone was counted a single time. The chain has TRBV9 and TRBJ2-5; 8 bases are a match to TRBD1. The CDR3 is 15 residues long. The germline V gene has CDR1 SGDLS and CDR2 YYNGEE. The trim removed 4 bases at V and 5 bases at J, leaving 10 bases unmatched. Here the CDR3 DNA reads TGTGCCAGCAGCTTAGGACAGGGAGGAGGGGAGACCCAGTACTTC. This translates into CASSLGQGGGETQYF.

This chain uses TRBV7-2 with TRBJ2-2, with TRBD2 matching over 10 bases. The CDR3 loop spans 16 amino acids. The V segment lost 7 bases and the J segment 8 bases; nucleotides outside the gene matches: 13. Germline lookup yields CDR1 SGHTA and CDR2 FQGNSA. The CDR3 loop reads CASKRVASGSSGELFF. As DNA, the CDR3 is TGTGCCAGCAAGAGGGTGGCTAGCGGGAGTTCAGGGGAGCTGTTTTTT.

This CDR3 reads CASKREGLETQYF. The CDR3 region has the DNA TGTGCCAGCAAACGGGAGGGCCTGGAGACCCAGTACTTC. The V call is TRBV6-5, the J call TRBJ2-5, with 8 bases matching TRBD2. The CDR3 has 13 amino acids. Losses at the gene ends were 7 bases for V and 5 bases for J; bases not matched to a gene: 6. Germline CDR1 MNHEY, CDR2 SVGAGI.

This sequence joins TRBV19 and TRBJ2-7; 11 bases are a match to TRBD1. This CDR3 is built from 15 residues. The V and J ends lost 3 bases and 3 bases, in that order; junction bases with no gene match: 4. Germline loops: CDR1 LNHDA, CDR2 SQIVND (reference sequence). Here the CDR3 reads CASSIGQGAIYEQYF. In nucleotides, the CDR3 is TGTGCCAGTAGTATCGGACAGGGGGCGATCTACGAGCAGTACTTC.

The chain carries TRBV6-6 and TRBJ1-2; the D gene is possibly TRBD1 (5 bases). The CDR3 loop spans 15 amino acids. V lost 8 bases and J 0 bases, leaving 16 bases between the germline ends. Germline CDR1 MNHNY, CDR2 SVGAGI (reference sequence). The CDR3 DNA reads TGTGCCAGCGGGCCCCGGGTAGGGGCTAACTATGGCTACACCTTC. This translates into CASGPRVGANYGYTF.

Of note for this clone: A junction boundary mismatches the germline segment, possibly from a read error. Written as DNA, the CDR3 is TGTGCGAGCAAGGATATATCAAGGAATGAGCAGTTCTTC. This codes for CASKDISRNEQFF. V and J are TRBV27 and TRBJ2-1; D gene uncertain. The CDR3 sequence is 13 residues long. Germline V gene sequence: CDR1 MNHEY, CDR2 SMNVEV (reference sequence).